The sequence of this T cell receptor beta chain was determined in a study of preoperative IRX-2 immunotherapy in early breast cancer (dated by TCRdb to between 2018 and 2021). The treatment or condition label, read with the paper, signifies: preoperative locoregional IRX-2 cytokine immunotherapy. The samples were obtained from a phase Ib study that tested preoperative, locoregional IRX-2 cytokine immunotherapy meant to prime immune responses. Donors were patients with early-stage breast cancer who received IRX-2 before surgery. The germline ends are 11 bases apart after V is trimmed by 1 base and J by 0 bases. The germline V gene yields SGHDT for CDR1 and YYEEEE for CDR2. The CDR3 covers 16 residues, taking in both the cysteine and the phenylalanine. Here the CDR3 DNA is all that survives: 48 bases in frame from base 1. On this clone itself: It has no known antigen specificity. No clone much larger than this one lies a single base away; base qualities are absent.

Library method: the immunoSEQ multiplex PCR assay. In its TCRdb copy, this immuneACCESS table keeps in-frame sequences only and misses some clones. Where compared with another copy, unresolved V genes explain less than half of these, and the others have no known cause. The sample table contains about 29,000 clones; only one count was recorded for roughly 89% of them. Of the sample, 9.8% is held by the ten largest clones. The chain links TRBV5-6 with TRBJ2-4, with the D gene not clear enough to name. The TCR sequence derives from a human donor with breast cancer. Collection took place from a patient treated with IRX-2 immunotherapy. The bases read TGTGCCAGCAGCTTGCTAGGAACCCTAGCCAAAAACATTCAGTACTTC. Its translation reads: CASSLLGTLAKNIQYF.